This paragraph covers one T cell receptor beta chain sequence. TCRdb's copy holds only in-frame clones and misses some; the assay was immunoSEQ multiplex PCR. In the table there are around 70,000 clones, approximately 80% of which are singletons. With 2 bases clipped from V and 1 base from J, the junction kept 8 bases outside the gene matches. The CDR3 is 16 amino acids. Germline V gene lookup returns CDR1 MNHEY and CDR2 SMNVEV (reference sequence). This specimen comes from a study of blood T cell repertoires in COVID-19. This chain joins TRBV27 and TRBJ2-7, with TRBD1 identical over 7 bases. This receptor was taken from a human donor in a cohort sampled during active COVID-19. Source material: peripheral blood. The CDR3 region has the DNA TGTGCCAGCAGTTTACAGGGACAGTTGGAATCCTACGAGCAGTACTTC. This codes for CASSLQGQLESYEQYF.